The 32 T cell receptor beta chains below all came from one sample that was sequenced in a study of cytomegalovirus exposure and HLA in healthy donors. Using immunoSEQ multiplex PCR, the repertoire was profiled, and TCRdb retains in-frame clones only, with some absent. The sample lists roughly 140,000 clones; 70% to 90% were seen once. The sequenced sample was PBMCs. These receptors all come from a woman aged 18-30 years in good health and CMV-seropositive.

This clone was observed once. The chain is built from TRBV28 and TRBJ1-5, with TRBD1 as a possible D gene (6 bases). Looked up from germline, CDR1 is MDHEN and CDR2 is SYDVKM. Between the trimmed V and J ends, which lost 6 bases and 5 bases, there was a span of 17 bases. The CDR3 runs 15 residues. This chain's CDR3 is CASRIPGHFYQPQHF. In DNA form, the CDR3 reads TGTGCCAGCAGGATCCCGGGACACTTTTATCAGCCCCAGCATTTT.

The chain combines TRBV28 with TRBJ2-2; 9 positions match TRBD2. Trimming at V came to 1 base and at J to 1 base, leaving 4 bases not matched to a gene. CDR3 length: 17 residues. Germline V gene data show CDR1 as MDHEN and CDR2 as SYDVKM. CDR3 DNA sequence: TGTGCCAGCAGTTTATCTAGCGGGGTGAGGAACACCGGGGAGCTGTTTTTT. It is translated as CASSLSSGVRNTGELFF.

The chain carries TRBV5-8 and TRBJ2-5; 10 bases match TRBD2. The CDR3 length is 16 residues. The germline gives CDR1 SGHTS, CDR2 YDEGEE. Germline trimming cut 2 bases from V and 5 bases from J; bases unmatched to any gene: 9. The CDR3 DNA follows: TGTGCCAGCAGCTTACCCTGGACTAGCGGCCTCGAGACCCAGTACTTC. Amino acids: CASSLPWTSGLETQYF.

The chain combines TRBV18 with TRBJ2-7; the match to TRBD2 covers 11 bases. Germline V gives CDR1 KGHSH, CDR2 LQKENI. Unmatched junction bases numbered 1, after V lost 2 bases and J lost 1 base. The CDR3 totals 15 residues. For the CDR3, the DNA is TGTGCCAGCTCACCAACTAGCGGGAGATCCTACGAGCAGTACTTC. It codes for CASSPTSGRSYEQYF.

CDR3 coding DNA: TGTGCCAGCAGTCACAGGCCGGGTGACCCTAATTCACCCCTCCACTTT. Translating gives CASSHRPGDPNSPLHF. V usage is TRBV27 and J usage is TRBJ1-6, with D tentatively TRBD1 (5 bases). The germline V and J ends were trimmed by 5 bases and 6 bases, with 17 bases remaining between them. Germline values: CDR1 MNHEY, CDR2 SMNVEV (reference sequence). The CDR3 sequence is 16 residues long.

The V gene is TRBV7-8, the J gene TRBJ2-3; D possibly corresponds to TRBD2 (7 bases). Germline V gene data show CDR1 as SGHVS and CDR2 as FQNEAQ. Trimming stripped 5 bases from V and 4 bases from J, with 16 bases between. CDR3 length: 15 amino acids. CDR3 nucleotide sequence: TGTGCCAGCAGCCCGACTAGGGGGGGGGCAGATACGCAGTATTTT. It yields the protein CASSPTRGGADTQYF.

The chain employs TRBV7-8 and TRBJ2-7, with TRBD1 identical over 8 bases. Trimming took 4 bases from V and 6 from J; bases not matched to a gene: 5. Germline CDR1 reads SGHVS; CDR2 reads FQNEAQ. This CDR3 comprises 13 residues. The CDR3 sequence is CASSSDRGREQYF. CDR3 DNA sequence: TGTGCCAGCAGCTCCGACAGGGGTCGCGAGCAGTACTTC.

J is TRBJ1-1 and V is TRBV2; D is possibly TRBD1 (6 bases). Germline values: CDR1 SNHLY, CDR2 FYNNEI. The CDR3 extends over 14 amino acids. V lost 4 bases and J lost 1, with 10 bases in between. The CDR3 DNA reads TGTGCCAGCAGTGGGGGGCAGGGGAACACTGAAGCTTTCTTT. Translated: CASSGGQGNTEAFF.

The J gene is TRBJ2-1, the V gene TRBV7-6, with TRBD2 matching over 10 bases. The CDR3 length is 16 residues. CDR1 is SGHVS, CDR2 FNYEAQ, per germline. The trim removed 2 bases at V and 4 bases at J, leaving 5 bases unmatched. The CDR3 nucleotides are TGTGCCAGCAGCTTAATTAGCGGGGGGCGGTACAATGAGCAGTTCTTC. Its translation: CASSLISGGRYNEQFF. Supplemented by reference TRBV7-6 and TRBJ2-1, the full variable domain reads GAGVSQSPRYKVTKRGQDVALRCDPISGHVSLYWYRQALGQGPEFLTYFNYEAQQDKSGLPNDRFSAERPEGSISTLTIQRTEQRDSAMYRCASSLISGGRYNEQFFGPGTRLTVL.

The chain has TRBV4-2 and TRBJ2-1, with 10 bases that match TRBD1. With V trimmed by 4 bases and J by 3 bases, 6 bases remained unmatched. Per germline, CDR1 LGHNA and CDR2 YNFKEQ. This CDR3 is built from 16 residues. The DNA of the CDR3 is TGTGCCAGCAGCCGGAGCGGACAGGGGGACTACAATGAGCAGTTCTTC. Protein: CASSRSGQGDYNEQFF.

This chain uses TRBV27 with TRBJ2-5; maybe TRBD1 (5 bases). Trimming took 3 bases from V and 7 from J, leaving 12 bases between them. Germline V gene sequence: CDR1 MNHEY, CDR2 SMNVEV (reference sequence). This CDR3 region has 13 residues. The CDR3 nucleotides are TGTGCCAGCAGTTTTAGGGGCCGGGCGACCCAGTACTTC. It yields the protein CASSFRGRATQYF.

The rearrangement links TRBV5-1 to TRBJ2-5; 11 bases are shared with TRBD2. CDR3 size: 15 residues. V lost 4 bases, J lost 5 bases, and 7 bases stayed unmatched. CDR1 and CDR2 (germline): SGHRS, YFSETQ. The CDR3 reads CASSLSGRAEETQYF. In DNA, the CDR3 is TGCGCCAGCAGCCTTAGCGGGAGGGCCGAGGAGACCCAGTACTTC.

The chain is built from TRBV25-1 and TRBJ2-2; D is perhaps TRBD1 (6 bases). Trimming pared 5 bases from V and 5 bases from J, leaving 15 bases between. Germline V lookup: CDR1 MGHDK, CDR2 SYGVNS. The CDR3 contains 15 residues. The CDR3 protein is CASSTRRTVTGELFF. In nucleotides, the CDR3 is TGTGCCAGCAGTACACGGAGGACAGTAACCGGGGAGCTGTTTTTT. Drawing the rest from reference TRBV25-1 and TRBJ2-2, the complete variable domain is EADIYQTPRYLVIGTGKKITLECSQTMGHDKMYWYQQDPGMELHLIHYSYGVNSTEKGDLSSESTVSRIRTEHFPLTLESARPSHTSQYLCASSTRRTVTGELFFGEGSRLTVL.

This clone was seen just once. The V call is TRBV6-5, the J call TRBJ2-7; D is possibly TRBD2 (5 bases). Between the trimmed V and J ends, which lost 3 bases and 3 bases, there was a span of 9 bases. The CDR3 contains 13 residues. The V gene's germline CDR1 is MNHEY and CDR2 SVGAGI. CDR3 in DNA: TGTGCCAGCAGTTATCGGGGAGACTACGAGCAGTACTTC. Protein product: CASSYRGDYEQYF.

The V gene is TRBV7-9, the J gene TRBJ2-1; TRBD2 matches at 8 bases. This CDR3 region has 15 residues. In germline, CDR1 is SEHNR, CDR2 FQNEAQ (reference sequence). J lost 10 bases, V lost 1 base, and 9 bases had no gene match. The CDR3 bases are TGTGCCAGCAGCTTAGTTCGGGAGGGCAGGCAGGAGCAGTTCTTC. Translating it yields CASSLVREGRQEQFF.

This clone appeared a single time. The V call is TRBV28, the J call TRBJ2-1; 8 bases align to TRBD2. Germline loops: CDR1 MDHEN, CDR2 SYDVKM. This CDR3 is built from 14 residues. The V gene end was trimmed by 4 bases and the J gene end by 8 bases; junction bases not matched to a gene: 7. CDR3 amino acids: CASSSPGLVYEQFF. CDR3 nucleotide sequence: TGTGCCAGCAGTTCTCCGGGACTAGTCTATGAGCAGTTCTTC.

This clone has a handful of counts. The V gene is TRBV7-2, the J gene TRBJ1-3; tentative D call: TRBD1 (6 bases). Germline-derived CDR1 and CDR2 are SGHTA and FQGNSA. Trimming cost V 5 bases and J 0 bases, with 8 bases left between them. CDR3 length: 14 amino acids. The CDR3 DNA reads as TGTGCCAGCAGCAAAGGGGGCTCTGGAAACACCATATATTTT. Translated, it gives CASSKGGSGNTIYF.

This clone was recorded a few times. The chain links TRBV5-4 to TRBJ2-7, with 10 bases aligning to TRBD2. This CDR3 has 14 residues. Germline values: CDR1 SGHNT, CDR2 YYREEE (reference sequence). Trimming took 0 bases from V and 5 from J; bases not matched to a gene: 2. CDR3 sequence (DNA): TGTGCCAGCAGCTTGGCAGGACTAGCGGACGAGCAGTACTTC. Translation: CASSLAGLADEQYF.

The CDR3, as DNA: TGTGCCAGCAGCTTATTTGGGACTAGCGGATACAATGAGCAGTTCTTC. It is translated as CASSLFGTSGYNEQFF. The chain joins TRBV13 to TRBJ2-1; 11 bases align to TRBD2. Germline CDR1 PRHDT, CDR2 FYEKMQ (reference sequence). This CDR3 has 16 residues. Trimming cost V 2 bases and J 4 bases; bases outside gene matches: 4.

This clone was found once. This chain joins TRBV27 and TRBJ1-1, with D maybe TRBD1 (5 bases). The CDR3 runs to 14 residues. The V gene's germline CDR1 is MNHEY and CDR2 SMNVEV (reference sequence). Trimming shortened V by 6 bases and J by 1 base, and 12 bases separated the two germline ends. The CDR3 here is CASRKGLENTEAFF. The CDR3 DNA reads as TGTGCCAGCAGGAAGGGACTGGAGAACACTGAAGCTTTCTTT.

This chain connects TRBV6-5 to TRBJ1-5; D call uncertain. This CDR3 has 15 residues. Trimming removed 0 bases at V and 6 bases at J, with 12 bases between. In germline, CDR1 is MNHEY, CDR2 SVGAGI. CDR3 amino acids: CASSYSPAAIQPQHF. The CDR3 DNA is TGTGCCAGCAGTTACTCGCCAGCGGCAATTCAGCCCCAGCATTTT.

This clone was detected once. The V call is TRBV23-1, the J call TRBJ2-7; TRBD2 is a possible D gene (6 bases). TRBV23-1 is an open reading frame whose function is uncertain. This CDR3 has 14 amino acids. V was cut by 6 bases and J by 0 bases, with 12 bases left in between. CDR3 loop: CASRLGGISYEQYF. Here the CDR3 DNA reads TGCGCCAGCAGGCTTGGGGGGATCTCCTACGAGCAGTACTTC.

This clone occurred once. The rearrangement joins TRBV5-1 to TRBJ2-7; 9 nucleotides match TRBD1. The CDR3 length is 14 residues. Looked up from germline, CDR1 is SGHRS and CDR2 is YFSETQ. V trimming: 3 bases; J trimming: 4 bases; junction bases outside the gene matches: 5. CDR3 bases: TGCGCCAGCAGCTGGGGACAGGGAGTTTACGAGCAGTACTTC. This gives the protein CASSWGQGVYEQYF.

This chain connects TRBV18 to TRBJ2-7; 8 positions agree with TRBD2. CDR1 KGHSH and CDR2 LQKENI come from the germline V gene. The CDR3 runs to 18 residues. Trimming at V came to 3 bases and at J to 2 bases, leaving 15 bases not matched to a gene. The CDR3 loop reads CASSPIRSAGGPTYEQYF. CDR3 bases: TGTGCCAGCTCACCCATCCGGTCCGCGGGGGGACCAACCTACGAGCAGTACTTC.

The gene calls are TRBV5-6 and TRBJ1-5; unclear D gene. Trimming shortened V by 1 base and J by 4 bases, and 12 bases separated the two germline ends. CDR1 and CDR2 (germline): SGHDT, YYEEEE. The CDR3 is 15 amino acids. The CDR3 region has the DNA TGTGCCAGCAGCTTGTCGGGGTTCGCTAATCAGCCCCAGCATTTT. This encodes CASSLSGFANQPQHF.

The V and J genes are TRBV28 and TRBJ1-2; TRBD1 matches at 7 bases. Per germline, CDR1 MDHEN and CDR2 SYDVKM. The J segment lost 3 bases and the V segment lost 7 bases, leaving 14 bases of the junction unmatched. The CDR3 is 16 amino acids. CDR3 coding DNA: TGTGCCAGCACTTACGGACGCGCAGGGGGACACTATGGCTACACCTTC. As protein: CASTYGRAGGHYGYTF.

J is TRBJ1-5 and V is TRBV19, with D possibly being TRBD1 (6 bases). Germline V gene data show CDR1 as LNHDA and CDR2 as SQIVND (reference sequence). The germline V and J ends were trimmed by 4 bases and 0 bases, with 13 bases remaining between them. The CDR3 has 16 amino acids. CDR3 coding DNA: TGTGCCAGTAGTAGAGATGGACAGTTTAGCAATCAGCCCCAGCATTTT. It yields the protein CASSRDGQFSNQPQHF.

The CDR3 nucleotides read TGTGCCAGCAGTTTATCCGGTAGCTCTGGAAACACCATATATTTT. It encodes CASSLSGSSGNTIYF. The chain employs TRBV27 and TRBJ1-3; D gene uncertain. This CDR3 is 15 amino acids long. CDR1 MNHEY and CDR2 SMNVEV come from the germline V gene (reference sequence). With 0 bases removed from V and 0 bases from J, the gap between germline ends came to 6 bases.

The CDR3 spells CASSYSNPGISHGYTF. The CDR3 bases are TGTGCCAGCAGTTACTCGAATCCAGGGATTTCCCATGGCTACACCTTC. The rearrangement joins TRBV6-5 to TRBJ1-2; TRBD1 is a possible D gene (5 bases). Germline CDR1 reads MNHEY; CDR2 reads SVGAGI. The length of the CDR3 is 16 residues. V was shortened by 0 bases and J by 6 bases, with 17 bases between the two germline ends.

The chain combines TRBV7-2 with TRBJ1-5, with D tentatively TRBD1 (5 bases). Deletions cut 2 bases from V and 5 bases from J, with 10 bases between. The CDR3 is made up of 14 amino acids. Germline CDR1 and CDR2: SGHTA and FQGNSA. CDR3 nucleotides: TGTGCCAGCAGCTTATTAACAGGATATCAGCCCCAGCATTTT. It specifies CASSLLTGYQPQHF.

The chain is built from TRBV6-1 and TRBJ1-2; tentative D call: TRBD1 (6 bases). V was shortened by 6 bases and J by 6 bases, with 14 bases between the two germline ends. CDR1 and CDR2 from the germline V gene are MNHNS and SASEGT. The CDR3 runs to 13 residues. The CDR3: CASRIGQKDGYTF. The CDR3 DNA reads TGTGCCAGCAGAATAGGACAGAAAGATGGCTACACCTTC.

The CDR3 nucleotides read TGTGCCAGCAGTTTATCTCTTCGGGGGGAGACCCAGTACTTC. Its protein product is CASSLSLRGETQYF. V usage is TRBV27 and J usage is TRBJ2-5; tentative D call: TRBD2 (6 bases). Trimming took off 0 bases at V and 5 bases at J, with 10 bases between the two ends. The CDR3 is 14 residues long. CDR1 and CDR2 from the germline V gene are MNHEY and SMNVEV (reference sequence).